This T cell receptor beta chain was profiled in a study of T and B cells in COVID-19 patients. Study-wide background: Active-infection patients were older, median around 62 years, than recovered patients, median about 37 years.

TRB was amplified from about 260-540 ng of blood genomic DNA. Points from the study as a whole: Blood from mildly ill patients while symptomatic, and early samples from severe cases, were scarce.

Trimming stripped 4 bases from V and 13 bases from J, with 17 bases between. The CDR3 covers 13 residues. Germline lookup yields CDR1 MNHEY and CDR2 SVGAGI. This clonotype was found a few times. Its antigen is unidentified. Multiplex PCR with BIOMED2 TRB-A/B primer pools amplified TRB rearrangements. TCRdb passed the multiplex PCR reads through MiXCR, listing each CDR3 protein once. This repertoire shows some 8,100 distinct CDR3 sequences, about 36% found once; its top ten account for approximately 55%. The sequencing input was blood. The J gene is TRBJ2-1, the V gene TRBV6-5; a weak D match, TRBD2 (8 bases). This clonotype was sampled from a human donor with active COVID-19. As DNA, the CDR3 is TGTGCCAGCAGTTCCCGGGAGGGGGCCAAACAGTTCTTC. This translates into CASSSREGAKQFF.